This entry is about one TCR beta chain. The sample belongs to a study of blood T cell repertoires in COVID-19. As originally analysed: How many nucleated cells were present was estimated from reference gene primer amplification. The repertoire was sequenced with immunoSEQ multiplex PCR; TCRdb's copy has only in-frame clones and lacks some. That table supplies the V and J calls and clone size; D and trimming were determined from the DNA. This sample has some 150,000 clones, with 84% found just once. This CDR3 is 13 amino acids long. The J segment lost 2 bases and the V segment lost 6 bases, leaving 2 bases of the junction unmatched. In germline, CDR1 is LGHNT, CDR2 FRNRAP.

The sequencing sample was made of peripheral blood. The V and J genes are TRBV12-5 and TRBJ2-3, with 7 bases that match TRBD2. This receptor was obtained from a woman in her forties or fifties with acute or convalescent COVID-19. The CDR3 nucleotides are TGTGCTAGTGGGGGAGGGTCCACAGATACGCAGTATTTT. Amino acids: CASGGGSTDTQYF.